What follows is one T cell receptor beta chain and its context. Its antigen is currently unknown. Sequencing used immunoSEQ multiplex PCR; TCRdb keeps in-frame clones, though not all of them. The table lists approximately 110,000 clones, about nine tenths of them singletons. This sample was included in a study of T cell responses to AZD1222 COVID-19 vaccine. Study outcomes and limitations: Reports indicate that nearly half of spike-specific TCRs are directed at unmutated variant regions. Clonal diversity was possibly underestimated; the donors were predominantly white British and more often female. The repertoires were collected only after the peak T cell response. There were vaccine-associated CD4 TCRs across spike, dominant at 160-218 and 743-854.

Trimming removed 4 bases at V and 6 bases at J, with 12 bases between. The germline V gene has CDR1 KGHSY and CDR2 FQNENV. The CDR3 covers 13 residues. The sequence was obtained from an adult who received the AZD1222 COVID-19 vaccine. Sequenced here: peripheral blood, sampled 28 days after the second AZD1222 dose. The genes are TRBV16 and TRBJ1-2, with D perhaps matching TRBD1 (5 bases). The CDR3 coding sequence is TGTGCCAGCAGCCCCTCAATGGGGGATGGCTACACCTTC. It specifies CASSPSMGDGYTF.